This T cell receptor (beta chain) was identified in a study of blood T cell repertoires in COVID-19. Turning to the study itself: COVID-19 samples collected from the United States, Italy and Spain covered acute and convalescent phases.

From germline, CDR1 is LNHDA and CDR2 SQIVND (reference sequence). V shed 4 bases and J shed 1 base, with 4 bases lying between them. The CDR3 runs 12 residues. Recruits, aged about 18 to 89 years, lived in 24 US areas. Cohorts were based on clinical histories the participants reported. Symptom resolution, clearance, or two negative PCRs marked the recovered donors of Cohort 3. Assay used: immunoSEQ multiplex PCR; TCRdb lists only in-frame clones, some missing. The table includes 160,000 or so clones, about 80% detected once. V is TRBV19 and J is TRBJ1-1; D gene ambiguous. The sequenced sample was PBMCs or T cells enriched from blood (not recorded which). The source of this sequence is a woman in her fifties or sixties who had recovered from COVID-19. The CDR3 nucleotides read TGTGCCAGTAGTACCCAGAACACTGAAGCTTTCTTT. Residues: CASSTQNTEAFF.